The next 2 T cell receptor beta chains were all read from a single sample in a study of cytomegalovirus exposure and HLA in healthy donors. Sequencing was performed with immunoSEQ multiplex PCR; in TCRdb, only in-frame clones are kept and a portion is missing. The sample lists about 140,000 clones; approximately 84% were seen once. Sequencing was carried out using PBMCs. The receptors stem from a man aged 25-40 years in good health and CMV-seropositive.

The chain carries TRBV11-2 and TRBJ2-1, with TRBD2 identical over 8 bases. The CDR3 has 14 amino acids. Germline V gene lookup returns CDR1 SGHAT and CDR2 FQNNGV. The V and J ends lost 4 bases and 10 bases, in that order; junction bases with no gene match: 9. The CDR3 nucleotides are TGTGCCAGCAGCTGGACCGGGGGGGCTCAGGAGCAGTTCTTC. Its translation is CASSWTGGAQEQFF.

The chain recombines TRBV4-2 with TRBJ2-7, with TRBD2 matching 10 bases. CDR1 LGHNA and CDR2 YNFKEQ come from the germline V gene. With V trimmed by 2 bases and J by 2 bases, 6 bases remained unmatched. CDR3 size: 16 residues. The CDR3 nucleotides are TGTGCCAGCAGCCAAACTAGCGGGACCAACACCTACGAGCAGTACTTC. This encodes CASSQTSGTNTYEQYF.